Below, 14 T cell receptor beta chains from the same sample are listed, as sequenced in a study of breast tumors, draining lymph nodes, adjacent tissues. Samples came from axillary lymph nodes draining the breast cancer. TCRdb re-called the multiplex PCR reads through MiXCR, storing one row per CDR3 protein. The table includes 70,000 to 85,000 distinct CDR3 sequences, under 25% detected once. The sample comprised axillary lymph node tissue. The receptors shown here come from a female donor with breast cancer. Some clones in this sample may be carry-over from other donors' samples.

This clonotype was seen ten or more times. This rearrangement joins TRBV7-3 to TRBJ2-1; 13 bases align to TRBD2. This CDR3 is 16 amino acids long. The germline gives CDR1 SGHTA, CDR2 FQGTGA. The junction had 5 bases not matched to a gene; V was cut back by 5 bases and J by 4 bases. For the CDR3, the DNA is TGTGCCAGCAGCCCTAGACTAGCGGGGGGATACAATGAGCAGTTCTTC. Translating gives CASSPRLAGGYNEQFF. The entire variable domain, with the rest obtained from reference TRBV7-3 and TRBJ2-1, is as follows: GAGVSQTPSNKVTEKGKYVELRCDPISGHTALYWYRQSLGQGPEFLIYFQGTGAADDSGLPNDRFFAVRPEGSVSTLKIQRTERGDSAVYLCASSPRLAGGYNEQFFGPGTRLTVL.

Worth noting for this clonotype: A clone one base away is much larger, so this may be a read error. The rearrangement links TRBV20-1 to TRBJ2-1, with 8 nucleotides matching TRBD2. CDR3 length: 20 amino acids. Germline values: CDR1 DFQATT, CDR2 SNEGSKA (reference sequence). J was trimmed by 2 bases and V by 3 bases; bases with no gene match: 21. CDR3 region: CSARASGRAGRYSAYNEQFF. CDR3 DNA sequence: TGCAGTGCTAGGGCCAGCGGGAGAGCAGGTCGGTATAGTGCCTACAATGAGCAGTTCTTC.

At least ten counts were recorded for this clonotype. The chain joins TRBV25-1 to TRBJ2-1; D assignment may be TRBD1 or TRBD2 (5 bases each). CDR3 length: 14 residues. V was trimmed by 2 bases and J by 6 bases, leaving 11 bases between them. CDR1 MGHDK and CDR2 SYGVNS come from the germline V gene. CDR3: CASSETGPPNEQFF. CDR3 sequence (DNA): TGTGCCAGCAGTGAAACGGGACCCCCCAATGAGCAGTTCTTC.

This clonotype came up many times. V usage is TRBV20-1 and J usage is TRBJ2-3; D possibly matches TRBD1 or TRBD2 (5 bases each). Trimming cost V 1 base and J 2 bases, with 13 bases left between them. The CDR3 is 15 amino acids. CDR1 and CDR2 from the germline V gene are DFQATT and SNEGSKA (reference sequence). The CDR3 loop is CSARGISGTTDTQYF. The CDR3 DNA follows: TGCAGTGCTAGAGGTATTTCAGGGACCACAGATACGCAGTATTTT.

Only a few counts were recorded for this clonotype. The chain recombines TRBV30 with TRBJ2-1; weak D call: TRBD1 (6 bases). This CDR3 contains 13 residues. Germline V gene sequence: CDR1 GTSNPN, CDR2 SVGIG (reference sequence). The V end was cut by 3 bases, the J end by 6 bases, with 12 bases between. CDR3 amino acids: CAWSRGKGNEQFF. The CDR3 DNA follows: TGTGCCTGGAGCAGGGGTAAAGGCAATGAGCAGTTCTTC.

This clonotype turned up a few times. A read error is possible here, since a much larger clone lies one base away. The chain combines TRBV12-3 or TRBV12-4 with TRBJ2-1; 10 bases line up with TRBD2. The CDR3 spans 15 residues. The DNA for the CDR3 is TGTGCCAGCAGCCTCAGGACTAGCGGCTACAGTGAGCAGTTCTTC. Translating gives CASSLRTSGYSEQFF.

Ten or more counts support this clonotype. This chain links TRBV6-1 with TRBJ1-2, with a tentative D call TRBD1 (5 bases). Germline V CDR1 and CDR2: MNHNS, SASEGT. Trimming removed 5 bases from V and 4 bases from J, with 11 bases in between. The CDR3 has 13 amino acids. Here the CDR3 DNA reads TGTGCCAGCAGTAGGGACGTACCCTATGGCTACACCTTC. Its protein is CASSRDVPYGYTF.

Many counts were recorded for this clonotype. This chain joins TRBV20-1 and TRBJ2-5; D call uncertain. This CDR3 contains 14 residues. CDR1 is DFQATT, CDR2 SNEGSKA, per germline (reference sequence). Trimming took off 3 bases at V and 7 bases at J, with 18 bases between the two ends. CDR3 sequence: CSARLNQVPGTQYF. For the CDR3, the DNA is TGCAGTGCTAGGTTAAATCAGGTGCCTGGGACCCAGTACTTC.

This clonotype was recorded at least ten times. The CDR3 bases are TGTGCCAGCAGTGGAGAGGGAGGGCCTCGGGATACGCAGTATTTT. Protein product: CASSGEGGPRDTQYF. This chain joins TRBV2 and TRBJ2-3, with 7 bases fitting TRBD2. The CDR3 runs to 15 residues. Losses at the gene ends were 4 bases for V and 6 bases for J; bases not matched to a gene: 10. CDR1 SNHLY and CDR2 FYNNEI come from the germline V gene.

The sample holds many counts of this clonotype. The chain combines TRBV20-1 with TRBJ1-4; D not resolved. V lost 2 bases to trimming and J lost 8 bases, with 18 bases between them. Germline lookup yields CDR1 DFQATT and CDR2 SNEGSKA (reference sequence). CDR3 length: 15 residues. CDR3 DNA: TGCAGTGCTAGACCCCAAACGGGTTTTCGGGAAAAACTGTTTTTT. Its protein product is CSARPQTGFREKLFF.

This clonotype has a count of ten or more. This chain uses TRBV5-1 with TRBJ2-7; 9 bases fit TRBD1. Germline V gene sequence: CDR1 SGHRS, CDR2 YFSETQ. The CDR3 is 14 residues long. J lost 3 bases, V lost 6 bases, and 7 bases had no gene match. The CDR3 sequence: CASTTGGRIYEQYF. CDR3 DNA: TGCGCCAGCACAACAGGGGGCAGAATCTACGAGCAGTACTTC.

This clonotype came up many times. The chain has TRBV30 and TRBJ2-1, with D perhaps matching TRBD1 (6 bases). Germline CDR1 GTSNPN, CDR2 SVGIG (reference sequence). Trimming took 2 bases from V and 10 from J, leaving 9 bases between them. The CDR3 is 11 residues long. In DNA, the CDR3 is TGTGCCTGGAGTTGGGGGACAGAGCAGTTCTTC. This sequence encodes CAWSWGTEQFF.

At least ten counts were recorded for this clonotype. V and J are TRBV7-8 and TRBJ2-5; D possibly corresponds to TRBD2 (5 bases). With 5 bases removed from V and 2 bases from J, the gap between germline ends came to 12 bases. CDR3 length: 14 residues. Germline V gives CDR1 SGHVS, CDR2 FQNEAQ. CDR3 bases: TGTGCCAGCAGCCGGGGTAGAGCTCAAGAGACCCAGTACTTC. This encodes CASSRGRAQETQYF.

A word on this clonotype: A much larger clonotype is one base distant, so this may be a read error. The chain combines TRBV20-1 with TRBJ1-4, with 7 bases lining up with TRBD1. With 4 bases clipped from V and 7 bases from J, the junction kept 9 bases outside the gene matches. The CDR3 contains 14 residues. In germline, CDR1 is DFQATT, CDR2 SNEGSKA (reference sequence). CDR3 in amino acids: CSATRGPRGEKLFF. Written as DNA, the CDR3 is TGCAGTGCTACGAGGGGGCCCCGGGGTGAAAAACTGTTTTTT.